In this sample, the clone carrying this TCR beta chain turned up a few times. These data originate in a study of blood T cells in healthy people across ages. Primers used in a second PCR of about 6 to 11 cycles were a sample-barcoded 5' primer and a J-beta primer mix. TCRdb ran MiXCR on the 5' RACE reads and lists one entry per CDR3 protein. This table holds fewer than 1.5 million distinct CDR3 sequences, 42% found once. Looked up from germline, CDR1 is LGHDT and CDR2 is YNNKEL (reference sequence). The CDR3 totals 16 residues. The V segment lost 1 base and the J segment 4 bases; nucleotides outside the gene matches: 9.

Source material: blood. This clonotype was obtained from a woman under 30 in good health. The chain employs TRBV3-1 and TRBJ1-2; 7 bases fit TRBD1. CDR3 nucleotides: TGTGCCAGCAGCCAAGGAAAGGGGGCGCTGAGCTATGGCTACACCTTC. As protein: CASSQGKGALSYGYTF. The variable domain in full, completed from reference TRBV3-1 and TRBJ1-2, reads DTAVSQTPKYLVTQMGNDKSIKCEQNLGHDTMYWYKQDSKKFLKIMFSYNNKELIINETVPNRFSPKSPDKAHLNLHINSLELGDSAVYFCASSQGKGALSYGYTFGSGTRLTVV.